The next 21 T cell receptor beta chains were all read from a single sample in a study of CD8+ T cells in alopecia areata. After isolation, RNA underwent reverse transcription to generate cDNA as the sequencing template. Sequencing used immunoSEQ multiplex PCR; TCRdb keeps in-frame clones, though not all of them. Of 150,000 to 180,000 clones listed, about 51% were seen once; the top ten hold approximately 19%. The sample in question was CD8+ T cells sorted from blood, obtained at week 0. These receptors were obtained from a human donor with alopecia areata.

This chain joins TRBV7-9 and TRBJ2-1, with D possibly being TRBD1 or TRBD2 (5 bases each). Germline CDR1 is SEHNR and CDR2 is FQNEAQ (reference sequence). This CDR3 has 14 amino acids. Trimming removed 6 bases at V and 6 bases at J, with 15 bases between. The CDR3 reads CASSYVGDPNEQFF. The CDR3 region has the DNA TGTGCCAGCAGTTATGTGGGGGATCCCAATGAGCAGTTCTTC. The whole variable domain, filled in from reference TRBV7-9 and TRBJ2-1, reads DTGVSQNPRHKITKRGQNVTFRCDPISEHNRLYWYRQTLGQGPEFLTYFQNEAQLEKSRLLSDRFSAERPKGSFSTLEIQRTEQGDSAMYLCASSYVGDPNEQFFGPGTRLTVL.

Regarding this clone: The same CDR3 arises from other DNA sequences in this sample as well. The chain joins TRBV30 to TRBJ1-1; D call uncertain. Trimming took off 0 bases at V and 4 bases at J, with 9 bases between the two ends. CDR3 size: 13 residues. The germline V gene encodes CDR1 GTSNPN and CDR2 SVGIG (reference sequence). The CDR3 protein is CAWSVGGVTEAFF. CDR3 DNA sequence: TGTGCCTGGAGTGTTGGCGGGGTCACTGAAGCTTTCTTT.

The genes are TRBV2 and TRBJ1-2; D remains unclear. The CDR3 has 12 residues. CDR1 SNHLY and CDR2 FYNNEI come from the germline V gene. The ends were cut back, 7 bases at V and 3 bases at J, with 9 bases in the middle. CDR3 coding DNA: TGTGCCAGCACCGGTCCCGACTATGGCTACACCTTC. Its translation is CASTGPDYGYTF.

Only a few counts were recorded for this clone. The genes are TRBV7-9 and TRBJ2-3; 11 nucleotides line up with TRBD2. V trimming: 5 bases; J trimming: 6 bases; junction bases outside the gene matches: 4. The germline V gene has CDR1 SEHNR and CDR2 FQNEAQ (reference sequence). The CDR3 consists of 14 residues. The CDR3 DNA reads as TGTGCCAGCAGCCCATGGACTAGCGGGGATACGCAGTATTTT. This sequence encodes CASSPWTSGDTQYF. The whole variable domain, remainder taken from reference TRBV7-9 and TRBJ2-3, is DTGVSQNPRHKITKRGQNVTFRCDPISEHNRLYWYRQTLGQGPEFLTYFQNEAQLEKSRLLSDRFSAERPKGSFSTLEIQRTEQGDSAMYLCASSPWTSGDTQYFGPGTRLTVL.

The genes are TRBV30 and TRBJ1-2; 7 bases agree with TRBD1. Germline CDR1 and CDR2: GTSNPN and SVGIG (reference sequence). The J segment lost 2 bases and the V segment lost 1 base, leaving 4 bases of the junction unmatched. The CDR3 contains 14 residues. The CDR3 region is CAWSDRGMNYGYTF. The DNA for the CDR3 is TGTGCCTGGAGTGACAGGGGTATGAACTATGGCTACACCTTC.

The chain combines TRBV6-5 with TRBJ2-1; D may be TRBD2 (6 bases). This CDR3 contains 13 residues. Deletions cut 6 bases from V and 12 bases from J, with 18 bases between. Germline CDR1 is MNHEY and CDR2 is SVGAGI. The CDR3 bases are TGTGCCAGCAGCAGCCCGGGGACTCCAGCGCAGTTCTTC. As protein: CASSSPGTPAQFF.

The V gene is TRBV28, the J gene TRBJ2-3, with a tentative D call TRBD2 (5 bases). The CDR3 runs 15 residues. Trimming removed 4 bases from V and 3 bases from J, with 14 bases in between. Germline V gene sequence: CDR1 MDHEN, CDR2 SYDVKM. CDR3 DNA sequence: TGTGCCAGCAGTTATTTCGAGGGCCGAACAGATACGCAGTATTTT. Translated, it gives CASSYFEGRTDTQYF.

This clone was counted between two and nine times. The V call is TRBV5-1, the J call TRBJ2-3; no clear D. The CDR3 length is 13 residues. In germline, CDR1 is SGHRS, CDR2 YFSETQ. With 5 bases removed from V and 4 bases from J, the gap between germline ends came to 11 bases. The CDR3, as DNA: TGCGCCAGCAGGGATACAAGCGCAGATACGCAGTATTTT. It encodes CASRDTSADTQYF.

The V call is TRBV7-9, the J call TRBJ2-7; a weak D match, TRBD1 (6 bases). The CDR3 covers 12 residues. V shed 4 bases and J shed 6 bases, with 10 bases lying between them. Germline CDR1 reads SEHNR; CDR2 reads FQNEAQ (reference sequence). The CDR3 is CASSSDSLEQYF. The CDR3 DNA reads as TGTGCCAGCAGCTCGGACAGCCTCGAGCAGTACTTC.

The table lists this clone with a few counts. The V gene is TRBV30, the J gene TRBJ1-1, with D possibly being TRBD1 (5 bases). Trimming removed 4 bases from V and 7 bases from J, with 10 bases in between. CDR1 is GTSNPN, CDR2 SVGIG, per germline (reference sequence). CDR3 length equals 11 residues. The DNA for the CDR3 is TGTGCCTGGACTCAGGGATTTGAAGCTTTCTTT. This translates into CAWTQGFEAFF.

V usage is TRBV5-1 and J usage is TRBJ1-1; D possibly corresponds to TRBD1 (6 bases). In germline, CDR1 is SGHRS, CDR2 YFSETQ. V was shortened by 0 bases and J by 0 bases, with 9 bases between the two germline ends. CDR3 length equals 15 residues. As DNA, the CDR3 is TGCGCCAGCAGCTTGGCCAGGGGAGTGAACACTGAAGCTTTCTTT. Protein product: CASSLARGVNTEAFF.

The V and J genes are TRBV29-1 and TRBJ1-2, with D maybe TRBD1 (5 bases). This CDR3 has 13 amino acids. Per the germline V gene, CDR1 is SQVTM and CDR2 is ANQGSEA. The ends were cut back, 6 bases at V and 5 bases at J, with 16 bases in the middle. The CDR3 DNA sequence: TGCAGCGTCCGCGCTGGGACGGATTATGGCTACACCTTC. Translated, it gives CSVRAGTDYGYTF. The full variable domain, in which reference TRBV29-1 and TRBJ1-2 provide the parts outside the CDR3, is SAVISQKPSRDICQRGTSLTIQCQVDSQVTMMFWYRQQPGQSLTLIATANQGSEATYESGFVIDKFPISRPNLTFSTLTVSNMSPEDSSIYLCSVRAGTDYGYTFGSGTRLTVV.

The V gene is TRBV9, the J gene TRBJ1-2; D might be TRBD1 (5 bases). CDR3 length equals 16 residues. V lost 3 bases and J lost 3, with 18 bases in between. Germline V CDR1 and CDR2: SGDLS, YYNGEE. CDR3 amino acids: CASSAATGPVDYGYTF. The CDR3 DNA reads as TGTGCCAGCAGCGCCGCAACAGGTCCGGTTGACTATGGCTACACCTTC.

The gene calls are TRBV29-1 and TRBJ1-1; TRBD1 agrees at 8 bases. Germline CDR1 and CDR2: SQVTM and ANQGSEA. Unmatched junction bases numbered 7, after V lost 3 bases and J lost 1 base. This CDR3 comprises 15 residues. In nucleotides, the CDR3 is TGCAGCGTTGAGAGGACAGGGACAGGGAACACTGAAGCTTTCTTT. It is translated as CSVERTGTGNTEAFF.

This chain connects TRBV9 to TRBJ1-1; D ambiguous. The CDR3 is made up of 16 amino acids. The V gene's germline CDR1 is SGDLS and CDR2 YYNGEE. Trimming took off 3 bases at V and 0 bases at J, with 15 bases between the two ends. CDR3 sequence: CASSASPVGMNTEAFF. CDR3 sequence (DNA): TGTGCCAGCAGCGCCAGCCCGGTGGGAATGAACACTGAAGCTTTCTTT.

The rearrangement links TRBV14 to TRBJ2-1; 10 bases fit TRBD1. The CDR3 is 17 amino acids. V lost 3 bases to trimming and J lost 1 base; unmatched junction nucleotides: 6. Germline lookup yields CDR1 SGHDN and CDR2 FVKESK. The CDR3 bases are TGTGCCAGCAGCCAGGACAGGGGGTTAAGGTCCTACAATGAGCAGTTCTTC. It specifies CASSQDRGLRSYNEQFF.

The CDR3 nucleotides are TGTGCCAGCAGAGGCAGCACTAACTATGGCTACACCTTC. It translates to CASRGSTNYGYTF. This rearrangement joins TRBV6-6 to TRBJ1-2; D uncertain. Per germline, CDR1 MNHNY and CDR2 SVGAGI (reference sequence). The CDR3 runs 13 residues. V dropped 6 bases and J dropped 0 bases, with 8 bases sitting between them.

The chain links TRBV29-1 to TRBJ2-1; 7 bases agree with TRBD1. This CDR3 is 15 amino acids long. Germline CDR1 SQVTM, CDR2 ANQGSEA. V shed 0 bases, J shed 5 bases, and the junction held 7 bases outside the gene matches. The chain's CDR3 is CSVEDRQTGNNEQFF. The CDR3 nucleotides are TGCAGCGTTGAAGATCGGCAGACAGGGAACAATGAGCAGTTCTTC.

This rearrangement joins TRBV27 to TRBJ2-4, with 8 bases identical to TRBD1. The CDR3 has 18 residues. In germline, CDR1 is MNHEY, CDR2 SMNVEV (reference sequence). J was trimmed by 0 bases and V by 3 bases; bases with no gene match: 10. DNA for the CDR3: TGTGCCAGCAGTTTGTACCTCCCAGACAGGGGAGCCAAAAACATTCAGTACTTC. This translates into CASSLYLPDRGAKNIQYF.

The chain is built from TRBV30 and TRBJ1-1; D gene ambiguous. Germline CDR1 and CDR2: GTSNPN and SVGIG (reference sequence). The CDR3 spans 13 residues. Trimming removed 2 bases at V and 7 bases at J, with 14 bases between. CDR3 in DNA: TGTGCCTGGAGTCCATGGCCTGGGGATGAAGCTTTCTTT. This encodes CAWSPWPGDEAFF.

The V gene is TRBV5-6, the J gene TRBJ1-1; D ambiguous. Trimming took 2 bases from V and 6 from J, leaving 11 bases between them. The CDR3 extends over 13 amino acids. Germline CDR1 is SGHDT and CDR2 is YYEEEE. In DNA, the CDR3 is TGTGCCAGCAGCTTTGGAGTGGCACCTGAAGCTTTCTTT. Protein product: CASSFGVAPEAFF.